This T cell receptor (beta chain) was recorded in a study of OX40 agonist ivuxolimab in advanced cancers. Study details: Dose-escalation patients' cancers were hepatocellular carcinoma, melanoma, renal cell or head and neck cancer.

The method was immunoSEQ multiplex PCR; TCRdb's version includes in-frame clones alone and lacks a portion of them. The table lists some 100,000 clones, under 95% of them singletons. The CDR3 has 15 amino acids. J gave up 0 bases and V 5 bases, and 4 bases lay outside the gene matches. The germline CDR1 and CDR2 sequences are SEHNR and FQNEAQ (reference sequence). Broader study findings: Doses of 0.1 to 3.0 mg/kg were accompanied by clonal expansion of CD4+ and CD8+ blood T cells by week 6.

With regard to this clone: Its specificity is unknown.

The genes are TRBV7-9 and TRBJ1-3, with 7 bases that match TRBD1. This sequence originates from an adult with an advanced solid tumor such as melanoma, head and neck, liver or kidney cancer. The sample consisted of CD4+ or CD8+ T cells sorted from blood, taken in a trial of the OX40 agonist ivuxolimab. CDR3 DNA: TGTGCCAGCAGCAGACAGGGTAACTCTGGAAACACCATATATTTT. It is translated as CASSRQGNSGNTIYF.